The entry that follows covers one T cell receptor (beta chain) sequence. Using immunoSEQ multiplex PCR, the repertoire was profiled, and TCRdb retains in-frame clones only, with some absent. The sample gives around 70,000 clones, around 93% of which show up once; approximately 0.26% is in the top ten. CDR1 is LNHDA, CDR2 SQIVND, per germline (reference sequence). The V and J ends lost 1 base and 7 bases respectively, with 5 bases between them. The CDR3 spans 12 residues. The record originates from a study of technical replicates of blood from a few donors. V and J are TRBV19 and TRBJ2-1; D ambiguous. The receptor comes from a human donor in good health. The specimen sequenced was T cells isolated from PBMCs. The chain's CDR3 is CASSIAQNEQFF. The CDR3 bases are TGTGCCAGTAGTATAGCACAGAATGAGCAGTTCTTC.